This TCR beta chain derives from a study of response to subunit inactivated influenza vaccine. TCRdb re-called the RT-PCR reads through MiXCR, storing one row per CDR3 protein. The table includes under 550,000 distinct CDR3 sequences, under 9% detected once. Germline V gives CDR1 MRHNA, CDR2 SNTAGT. V was pared by 4 bases and J by 5 bases, with 8 bases between. The CDR3 contains 12 residues. This clonotype was seen ten or more times. The specimen comprised PBMCs from blood, sampled roughly 24 months after vaccination. The TCR originated in a man in his fifties or sixties who received an inactivated influenza vaccine. The chain links TRBV6-4 to TRBJ2-5; D remains unclear. This CDR3 is CASSGRMETQYF. In nucleotides, the CDR3 is TGTGCCAGCAGTGGAAGGATGGAGACCCAGTACTTC.